This TCR beta chain was recovered during a study of T cells in Graves' hyperthyroidism and ophthalmopathy. Fresh peripheral blood, 10 ml, was the source of the PBMCs. General study findings and limits: Most thyroid clonotypes expanded above 0.001 were also detected in blood.

The germline CDR1 and CDR2 sequences are DFQATT and SNEGSKA (reference sequence). The CDR3 covers 14 residues. This clonotype was recorded many times. Its cognate antigen is unknown. Mismatch with germline at one junction end may stem from a read error. RNA transcripts served as the template for amplifying TCR beta CDR3 regions. The TCR CDR3 was amplified in a first-round RT-PCR using the HTBI primer set. TCRdb re-called the multiplex PCR reads with MiXCR, one entry per CDR3 protein. The table includes about 350,000 distinct CDR3 sequences, over 15% detected once. The material sequenced was blood. This chain links TRBV20-1 with TRBJ2-7, with TRBD1 matching over 7 bases. This clonotype was sampled from a woman in her thirties or forties with Graves' ophthalmopathy. This CDR3 reads CSARGGPSSYEQYF. CDR3 in DNA: TGCAGTGCGAGAGGGGGCCCTAGCAGCTACGAGCAGTACTTC.